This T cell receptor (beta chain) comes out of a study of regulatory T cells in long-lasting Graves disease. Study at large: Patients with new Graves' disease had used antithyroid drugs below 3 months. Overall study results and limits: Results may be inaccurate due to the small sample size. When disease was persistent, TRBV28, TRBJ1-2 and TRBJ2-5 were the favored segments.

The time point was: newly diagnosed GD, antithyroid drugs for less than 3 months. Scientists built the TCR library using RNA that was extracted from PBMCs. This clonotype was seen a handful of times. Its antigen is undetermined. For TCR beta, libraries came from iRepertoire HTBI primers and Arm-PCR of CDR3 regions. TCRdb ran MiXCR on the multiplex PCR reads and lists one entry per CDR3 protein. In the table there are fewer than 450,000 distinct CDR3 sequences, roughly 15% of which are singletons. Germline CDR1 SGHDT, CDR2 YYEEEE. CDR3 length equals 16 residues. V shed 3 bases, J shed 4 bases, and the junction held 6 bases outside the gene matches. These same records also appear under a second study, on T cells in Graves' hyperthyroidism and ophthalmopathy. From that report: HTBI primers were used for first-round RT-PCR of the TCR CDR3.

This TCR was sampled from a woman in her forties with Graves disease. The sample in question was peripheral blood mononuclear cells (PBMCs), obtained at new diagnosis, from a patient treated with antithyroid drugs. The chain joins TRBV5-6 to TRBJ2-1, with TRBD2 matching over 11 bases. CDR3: CASSYGTSGWYNEQFF. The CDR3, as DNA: TGTGCCAGCAGCTATGGGACTAGCGGTTGGTACAATGAGCAGTTCTTC.